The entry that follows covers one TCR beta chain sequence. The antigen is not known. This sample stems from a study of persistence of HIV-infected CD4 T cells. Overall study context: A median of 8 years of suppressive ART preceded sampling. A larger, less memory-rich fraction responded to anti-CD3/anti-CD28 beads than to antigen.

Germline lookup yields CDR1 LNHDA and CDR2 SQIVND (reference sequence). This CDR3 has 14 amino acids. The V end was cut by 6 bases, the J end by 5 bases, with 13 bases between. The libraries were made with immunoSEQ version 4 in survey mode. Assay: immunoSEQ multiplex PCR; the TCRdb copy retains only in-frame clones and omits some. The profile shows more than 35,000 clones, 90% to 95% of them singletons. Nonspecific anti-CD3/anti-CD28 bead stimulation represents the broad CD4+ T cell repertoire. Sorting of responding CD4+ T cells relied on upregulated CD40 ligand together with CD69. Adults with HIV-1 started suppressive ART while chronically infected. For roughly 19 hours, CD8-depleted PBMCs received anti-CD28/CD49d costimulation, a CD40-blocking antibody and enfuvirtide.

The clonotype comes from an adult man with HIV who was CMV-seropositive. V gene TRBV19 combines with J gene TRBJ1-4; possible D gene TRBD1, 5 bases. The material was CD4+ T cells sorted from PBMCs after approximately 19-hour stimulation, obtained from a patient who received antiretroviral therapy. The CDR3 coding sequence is TGTGCCAGTAGGCCCGGGACTCTGAATGAAAAACTGTTTTTT. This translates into CASRPGTLNEKLFF.